This T cell receptor beta chain was retrieved from a study of OX40 agonist ivuxolimab in advanced cancers. Across the study: Treatment received earlier with anti-PD-1, anti-PD-L1 or anti-CTLA-4 agents was allowed, and under 50% had some.

In germline, CDR1 is PRHDT, CDR2 FYEKMQ (reference sequence). V was trimmed by 4 bases and J by 2 bases, leaving 14 bases between them. This CDR3 region has 15 residues. Produced via immunoSEQ multiplex PCR; TCRdb's table is partial and in-frame only. This sample yields tens of thousands of clones, of which roughly 90% are seen a single time; 1.3% belongs to the top ten. The sample here was CD4+ or CD8+ T cells sorted from blood, taken in a trial of the OX40 agonist ivuxolimab. The rearrangement uses TRBV13 and TRBJ1-1; D gene ambiguous. The clonotype comes from an adult with an advanced solid tumor such as melanoma, head and neck, liver or kidney cancer. CDR3 DNA: TGTGCCAGCAGCTCCAGATCCGGGTATAACACTGAAGCTTTCTTT. Protein product: CASSSRSGYNTEAFF.